The T cell receptor (beta chain) described here comes from a study of early T cells in non-severe SARS-CoV-2 infection. Study conclusions and caveats: Private and CD4 specificities were missed by VDJdb matching, skewed to anti-spike CD8.

Note on this clonotype: Its antigen is not identified.

Each cDNA molecule carried a unique molecular identifier. Via MiXCR, TCRdb re-called the 5' RACE reads, giving one row per CDR3 protein. The sample holds over 45,000 distinct CDR3 sequences; about 15% are singletons and the top ten take 4.1%. The CDR3 has 11 amino acids. The V gene end was trimmed by 3 bases and the J gene end by 13 bases; junction bases not matched to a gene: 2. The chain uses TRBV12-3 or TRBV12-4 and TRBJ1-4, with 7 nucleotides matching TRBD1. The source of this sequence is an adult who was a healthcare worker with PCR-confirmed SARS-CoV-2 infection or an uninfected control (not recorded which). Sequenced material: whole blood, taken at baseline. The CDR3 region has the DNA TGTGCCAGCAGTTTGGCAGGGGGACTGTTTTTT. Translated, it gives CASSLAGGLFF.